This TCR beta chain was recorded in a study of blood T cell repertoires in COVID-19. Study information: COVID-19 samples from acute and convalescent phases originated in the United States, Italy and Spain.

Sequencing was performed with immunoSEQ multiplex PCR; in TCRdb, only in-frame clones are kept and a portion is missing. Here the sample spans over 150,000 clones, 70% to 90% being singletons. This CDR3 is built from 19 residues. Germline CDR1 is MNHNS and CDR2 is SASEGT. The J segment lost 2 bases and the V segment lost 4 bases, leaving 16 bases of the junction unmatched. Sequencing was performed on peripheral blood. The clonotype originates from a man aged 65 to 85 with active or convalescent COVID-19. The rearrangement uses TRBV6-1 and TRBJ2-2; TRBD2 aligns across 7 bases. CDR3 amino acids: CASSASLPTSRVNTGELFF. For the CDR3, the DNA is TGTGCCAGCAGTGCTTCCCTACCGACTAGCAGGGTCAACACCGGGGAGCTGTTTTTT.